A selection of T cell receptor beta chains follows, all from one sample in a study of T-cell reconstitution after alpha-beta-depleted transplantation in children. From the PCR reads, TCRdb called clonotypes with MiXCR, one entry per CDR3 protein. The sample holds approximately 340,000 distinct CDR3 sequences, under 13% seen once. The specimen comprised PBMCs from the stem cell graft donor, sampled from the stem cell graft. These receptors came from a human donor who donated a stem cell graft to a child with acute lymphoblastic leukemia. Both conserved end residues are part of each CDR3. The D gene is left open where the match is weak. Size is omitted from some rows. Given values are once, few, many or a class for expanded clones.

TGTGCCAGCTCACCACAGCACAATGAGCAGTTCTTC,CASSPQHNEQFF,-,TRBJ2-1,-,TRBV18
TGTGCCAGCACCGAGGAGGGGGCGGGAGCAGATACGCAGTATTTT,CASTEEGAGADTQYF,-,TRBJ2-3,many,TRBV12-3/TRBV12-4
TGTGCCAGCAGCTCCTTGGACTCCTACGAGGACTTC,CASSSLDSYEDF,-,TRBJ2-5,-,TRBV7-9
TGTGCCAGCAGCTCGGGAGCGAGTGAGCAGTTCTTC,CASSSGASEQFF,-,TRBJ2-1,-,TRBV7-9
TGTGCCAGCAGTTTCGAGGCCATGAACACTGAAGCTTTCTTT,CASSFEAMNTEAFF,-,TRBJ1-1,-,TRBV12-3/TRBV12-4
TGTGCCAGCAGTTTACTGCCGGACGGGCTCGACGAGCAGTACTTC,CASSLLPDGLDEQYF,-,TRBJ2-7,few,TRBV12-3/TRBV12-4
TGTGCCAGTAGTATAGGACACGGGACAGGTTTGGGCGAAAAACTGTTTTTT,CASSIGHGTGLGEKLFF,TRBD1,TRBJ1-4,few,TRBV19
TGCAGCGTTGAAAGAGAGACCCAGTACTTC,CSVERETQYF,-,TRBJ2-5,few,TRBV29-1
TGTGCCAGCAGTGGGGGCCGCGGGCAATCCTACGAGCAGTACTTC,CASSGGRGQSYEQYF,-,TRBJ2-7,-,TRBV6-2/TRBV6-3
TGTGCCAGCAGCTTAGATGGGAGGACCCGGGCCTACGAGCAGTACTTC,CASSLDGRTRAYEQYF,-,TRBJ2-7,few,TRBV7-2
TGTGCCAGCAGTTTTGCCCTATCCGACAGCTCCTACGAGCAGTACTTC,CASSFALSDSSYEQYF,-,TRBJ2-7,-,TRBV28
TGCAGTGCTAGAGATAGGAGACTAGACAGGCGGAATCAGCCCCAGCATTTT,CSARDRRLDRRNQPQHF,-,TRBJ1-5,-,TRBV20-1
TGTGCCAGTAGCACGCCGGTAGGACAAGGAGTTTCACCCCTCCACTTT,CASSTPVGQGVSPLHF,-,TRBJ1-6,-,TRBV19
TGTGCCAGCAGTGAAGGCAGGGAGGGAACCGGGGAGCTGTTTTTT,CASSEGREGTGELFF,TRBD2,TRBJ2-2,many,TRBV6-1
TGTGCCAGCAGGCCTCGGGCAGGGTGGACAGATACGCAGTATTTT,CASRPRAGWTDTQYF,-,TRBJ2-3,-,TRBV5-5
TGCGCCAGCAGAACCCAGCGGGAGGGAACGAACACCGGGGAGCTGTTTTTT,CASRTQREGTNTGELFF,TRBD2,TRBJ2-2,few,TRBV5-1
TGCGCCAGCAGCTTGGATGGACAGGGCTCAGATACGCAGTATTTT,CASSLDGQGSDTQYF,TRBD1,TRBJ2-3,-,TRBV5-1
TGTGCCAGCAGCTTAGCACCACAGGGCCGGGAGACCCAGTACTTC,CASSLAPQGRETQYF,-,TRBJ2-5,few,TRBV7-9
TGTGCCAGCAGAATAGACAGCGCAGATACGCAGTATTTT,CASRIDSADTQYF,-,TRBJ2-3,few,TRBV7-9
TGCAGTGCTAGAGATCCACGTAGTACTAGCGGTTACTACGAGCAGTACTTC,CSARDPRSTSGYYEQYF,TRBD2,TRBJ2-7,many,TRBV20-1
TGTGCCAGCAGCCCCCCGGCGCGGGCTAGCGGGATCACAGATACGCAGTATTTT,CASSPPARASGITDTQYF,TRBD2,TRBJ2-3,-,TRBV28
TGCAGCGTCGAAACTAGCGGGAGAGTCTACAATGAGCAGTTCTTC,CSVETSGRVYNEQFF,TRBD2,TRBJ2-1,few,TRBV29-1
TGTGCCAGCTCATCTAGCGGGAGGACTCAAGAGACCCAGTACTTC,CASSSSGRTQETQYF,TRBD2,TRBJ2-5,-,TRBV18
TGCAGCGTTGAAGGTTCGGACAGCGGGCCCTACGAGCAGTACTTC,CSVEGSDSGPYEQYF,-,TRBJ2-7,-,TRBV29-1
TGTGCCAGCAGTTTTTTTGGGGGCACAGATACGCAGTATTTT,CASSFFGGTDTQYF,-,TRBJ2-3,few,TRBV27
TGTGCCAGCAGCTACTCCGGGACAGGGTTGTCTGAAGCTTTCTTT,CASSYSGTGLSEAFF,TRBD1,TRBJ1-1,-,TRBV7-9
TGTGCCAGCAGGGGGACAGGGGACAATTCACCCCTCCACTTT,CASRGTGDNSPLHF,TRBD1,TRBJ1-6,-,TRBV6-1
TGTGCCAGCAGTTTGAGGGACAATGAGCAGTTCTTC,CASSLRDNEQFF,-,TRBJ2-1,many,TRBV5-1
TGCGCCAGCAGACCAGCGGGAGTAATAGATACGCAGTATTTT,CASRPAGVIDTQYF,TRBD2,TRBJ2-3,-,TRBV5-1
TGTGCCACCAGTGATGGGGGGCTACATGAGCAGTTCTTC,CATSDGGLHEQFF,-,TRBJ2-1,-,TRBV24-1
TGCAGTGCGGGGGGAAAGGGCAATCAGCCCCAGCATTTT,CSAGGKGNQPQHF,-,TRBJ1-5,many,TRBV20-1
TGCGCCAGCAGCCAAGTTCTATCGGGTCAGAACCACTTCGAGCAGTACTTC,CASSQVLSGQNHFEQYF,-,TRBJ2-7,many,TRBV4-1
TGCAGTGCCCCGGGGGCAGGGAGGACTGAAGCTTTCTTT,CSAPGAGRTEAFF,-,TRBJ1-1,few,TRBV20-1
TGTGCCAGCAGTCCCGGGACAGGGGACCAAAACATTCAGTACTTC,CASSPGTGDQNIQYF,TRBD1,TRBJ2-4,-,TRBV12-3/TRBV12-4
TGCAGCGTTGCGGGACTAGCGGGGAACTCCTACGAGCAGTACTTC,CSVAGLAGNSYEQYF,TRBD2,TRBJ2-7,few,TRBV29-1
TGTGCCAGCAGCATCGGACTAGCGGGAGCTTACGAGCAGTACTTC,CASSIGLAGAYEQYF,TRBD2,TRBJ2-7,-,TRBV9
TGTGCCAGCAGCCCTCACTCAAAGAGGGCAGATACGCAGTATTTT,CASSPHSKRADTQYF,-,TRBJ2-3,few,TRBV6-5
TGCAGTGCTGGGAGGGGGGGGTACTACGAGCAGTACTTC,CSAGRGGYYEQYF,-,TRBJ2-7,-,TRBV20-1
TGTGCCACCAGATTCGGACAGGCCCACAATCAGCCCCAGCATTTT,CATRFGQAHNQPQHF,TRBD1,TRBJ1-5,many,TRBV24-1
TGTGCCAGCACCACTACAGGGGTTGGCGCTGAAGCTTTCTTT,CASTTTGVGAEAFF,TRBD1,TRBJ1-1,-,TRBV6-1
TGTGCCAGCAGCCAAGCGCTGGGGGCGGGCGGCTACACCTTC,CASSQALGAGGYTF,-,TRBJ1-2,few,TRBV3-1
TGCGCCAGCAGCTTGGGGTACACAGATACGCAGTATTTT,CASSLGYTDTQYF,-,TRBJ2-3,many,TRBV5-1
TGCAGCAGCCTCAGGGACAGTGAGCAGTTCTTC,CSSLRDSEQFF,TRBD1,TRBJ2-1,few,TRBV20-1
TGTGCCAGCTCACCACTGCCGGGGACATTCGGCTACGAGCAGTACTTC,CASSPLPGTFGYEQYF,-,TRBJ2-7,-,TRBV18
TGTGCCACCAGTGAACTACTAGCGGGAGGGAGCACCGGGGAGCTGTTTTTT,CATSELLAGGSTGELFF,TRBD2,TRBJ2-2,few,TRBV24-1
TGTGCCAGCAGCTTAATAAAGGAAGAGACCCAGTACTTC,CASSLIKEETQYF,-,TRBJ2-5,-,TRBV7-3
TGTGCCAGCAGCTCTACTAGCGGGAGTGATGAGCAGTTCTTC,CASSSTSGSDEQFF,TRBD2,TRBJ2-1,few,TRBV7-2